This entry lists 22 T cell receptor beta chains sequenced from one sample in a study of blood T cell repertoires in COVID-19. Using immunoSEQ multiplex PCR, the repertoire was profiled, and TCRdb retains in-frame clones only, with some absent. This table has about 110,000 clones, about 87% appearing once. Material for sequencing was peripheral blood. All receptors come from a woman between 45 and 60 years old with acute or convalescent COVID-19.

This chain joins TRBV4-2 and TRBJ2-5; TRBD2 aligns across 7 bases. The V gene end was trimmed by 1 base and the J gene end by 1 base; junction bases not matched to a gene: 6. Per germline, CDR1 LGHNA and CDR2 YNFKEQ. CDR3 size: 16 residues. CDR3 amino acids: CASSQVTAGVQETQYF. CDR3 coding DNA: TGTGCCAGCAGCCAAGTGACGGCGGGGGTCCAAGAGACCCAGTACTTC.

The rearrangement joins TRBV2 to TRBJ2-5; 8 positions match TRBD2. V trimming: 4 bases; J trimming: 1 base; junction bases outside the gene matches: 5. The germline V gene encodes CDR1 SNHLY and CDR2 FYNNEI. The CDR3 has 15 residues. The CDR3: CASSVISGGQETQYF. The CDR3 DNA is TGTGCCAGCAGTGTAATAAGCGGGGGCCAAGAGACCCAGTACTTC.

The chain recombines TRBV5-1 with TRBJ1-1; 11 bases map to TRBD1. V shed 4 bases, J shed 0 bases, and the junction held 11 bases outside the gene matches. The V gene's germline CDR1 is SGHRS and CDR2 YFSETQ. There are 18 residues in the CDR3. CDR3 residues: CASSRYSRDRGLNTEAFF. The DNA for the CDR3 is TGCGCCAGCAGCCGTTACAGCCGGGACAGGGGGTTGAACACTGAAGCTTTCTTT. The variable domain in full, completed from reference TRBV5-1 and TRBJ1-1, reads KAGVTQTPRYLIKTRGQQVTLSCSPISGHRSVSWYQQTPGQGLQFLFEYFSETQRNKGNFPGRFSGRQFSNSRSEMNVSTLELGDSALYLCASSRYSRDRGLNTEAFFGQGTRLTVV.

Written as DNA, the CDR3 is TGTGCCAGCTCACTCGGGACAGGAGGGGGCTACACCTTC. It translates to CASSLGTGGGYTF. The chain has TRBV18 and TRBJ1-2, with 8 nucleotides matching TRBD1. With 4 bases clipped from V and 8 bases from J, the junction kept 6 bases outside the gene matches. There are 13 residues in the CDR3. Germline CDR1 KGHSH, CDR2 LQKENI.

This clone was counted a single time. J is TRBJ1-2 and V is TRBV14, with D possibly matching TRBD1 (6 bases). Between the trimmed V and J ends, which lost 4 bases and 2 bases, there was a span of 8 bases. The CDR3 consists of 13 residues. Per the germline V gene, CDR1 is SGHDN and CDR2 is FVKESK. CDR3 in amino acids: CASSRQENYGYTF. CDR3 nucleotides: TGTGCCAGCAGCCGACAGGAAAACTATGGCTACACCTTC.

This rearrangement joins TRBV25-1 to TRBJ2-5; 7 bases line up with TRBD1. There are 15 residues in the CDR3. CDR1 and CDR2 (germline): MGHDK, SYGVNS. V trimming: 4 bases; J trimming: 5 bases; junction bases outside the gene matches: 10. The DNA of the CDR3 is TGTGCCAGCAGTGTTGGGACAGTCCAAGGGGAGACCCAGTACTTC. Its translation: CASSVGTVQGETQYF. Full variable domain (remainder filled in from reference TRBV25-1 and TRBJ2-5): EADIYQTPRYLVIGTGKKITLECSQTMGHDKMYWYQQDPGMELHLIHYSYGVNSTEKGDLSSESTVSRIRTEHFPLTLESARPSHTSQYLCASSVGTVQGETQYFGPGTRLLVL.

The V and J genes are TRBV11-2 and TRBJ1-2; 9 positions match TRBD1. There are 13 residues in the CDR3. J lost 7 bases, V lost 5 bases, and 5 bases had no gene match. Germline CDR1 is SGHAT and CDR2 is FQNNGV. CDR3 nucleotides: TGTGCCAGCAGCACAGGGGGCCTAAGTGGCTACACCTTC. Protein sequence: CASSTGGLSGYTF. The complete variable domain, with remaining parts taken from reference TRBV11-2 and TRBJ1-2, reads EAGVAQSPRYKIIEKRQSVAFWCNPISGHATLYWYQQILGQGPKLLIQFQNNGVVDDSQLPKDRFSAERLKGVDSTLKIQPAKLEDSAVYLCASSTGGLSGYTFGSGTRLTVV.

This clone was observed a single time. The CDR3 loop is CASSPRGGRQYQPQHF. The CDR3 DNA sequence: TGCGCCAGCAGTCCCCGGGGAGGGAGGCAGTATCAGCCCCAGCATTTT. The rearrangement uses TRBV23-1 and TRBJ1-5, with D unclear. TRBV23-1 is assigned to the ORF class and has an uncertain function. The CDR3 is 16 amino acids. Trimming stripped 4 bases from V and 5 bases from J, with 18 bases between.

The chain joins TRBV5-1 to TRBJ2-2; the D gene is possibly TRBD2 (5 bases). The CDR3 extends over 15 amino acids. V lost 4 bases and J lost 1, with 11 bases in between. The germline gives CDR1 SGHRS, CDR2 YFSETQ. CDR3 protein: CASSPGSGNTGELFF. The CDR3 nucleotides read TGCGCCAGCAGCCCCGGCAGCGGGAACACCGGGGAGCTGTTTTTT.

The table lists this clone with a count of one. The chain employs TRBV5-1 and TRBJ2-2, with 10 bases lining up with TRBD1. CDR3 size: 16 residues. The ends lost 3 bases at V and 4 bases at J; junction bases unmatched: 6. Germline assignment: CDR1 SGHRS and CDR2 YFSETQ. The chain's CDR3 is CASSSGQGGPTGELFF. For the CDR3, the DNA is TGCGCCAGCAGCTCCGGACAGGGGGGTCCCACCGGGGAGCTGTTTTTT.

The gene calls are TRBV4-1 and TRBJ1-4, with D possibly being TRBD1 (6 bases). Germline lookup yields CDR1 MGHRA and CDR2 YSYEKL. The CDR3 covers 14 residues. V was clipped by 4 bases and J by 8 bases, with 14 bases between them. The DNA for the CDR3 is TGCGCCAGCAGCCTCGCGGGGGCAGGGGAAAAACTGTTTTTT. Protein sequence: CASSLAGAGEKLFF.

This clone was detected only once. The chain links TRBV5-4 to TRBJ2-2; 7 bases match TRBD2. Trimming at V came to 3 bases and at J to 6 bases, leaving 8 bases not matched to a gene. This CDR3 spans 15 amino acids. Germline V gives CDR1 SGHNT, CDR2 YYREEE (reference sequence). The CDR3 reads CASSSLMTSPGELFF. The CDR3 DNA reads TGTGCCAGCAGCTCGCTTATGACTAGCCCCGGGGAGCTGTTTTTT. The full variable domain, rest sourced from reference TRBV5-4 and TRBJ2-2, is ETGVTQSPTHLIKTRGQQVTLRCSSQSGHNTVSWYQQALGQGPQFIFQYYREEENGRGNFPPRFSGLQFPNYSSELNVNALELDDSALYLCASSSLMTSPGELFFGEGSRLTVL.

This clone was seen a single time. The genes are TRBV20-1 and TRBJ1-6, with 8 bases that match TRBD1. The ends lost 3 bases at V and 0 bases at J; junction bases unmatched: 13. The CDR3 runs 19 residues. From germline, CDR1 is DFQATT and CDR2 SNEGSKA (reference sequence). CDR3 loop: CSASDPGQALSSYNSPLHF. CDR3 in DNA: TGCAGTGCTAGTGATCCGGGACAGGCTTTAAGCTCCTATAATTCACCCCTCCACTTT.

The chain uses TRBV25-1 and TRBJ1-2; perhaps TRBD1 as D (6 bases). The CDR3 loop spans 14 amino acids. V lost 6 bases and J 3 bases, leaving 14 bases between the germline ends. Germline V gives CDR1 MGHDK, CDR2 SYGVNS. The CDR3 bases are TGTGCCAGCAGCCCACAGGGAAAGTACTATGGCTACACCTTC. Its translation: CASSPQGKYYGYTF.

This sequence joins TRBV6-5 and TRBJ1-2; D perhaps matches TRBD1 (5 bases). The CDR3 extends over 12 amino acids. The germline V gene encodes CDR1 MNHEY and CDR2 SVGAGI. V was shortened by 4 bases and J by 8 bases, with 11 bases between the two germline ends. CDR3 bases: TGTGCCAGCAGTTTCTCAAGGGGCGGCTACACCTTC. It specifies CASSFSRGGYTF.

The chain recombines TRBV9 with TRBJ2-5, with D uncertain. The CDR3 runs to 15 residues. Deletions cut 1 base from V and 3 bases from J, with 13 bases between. Germline V gene lookup returns CDR1 SGDLS and CDR2 YYNGEE. The CDR3 sequence: CASSVSGLKKETQYF. The CDR3 coding sequence is TGTGCCAGCAGCGTATCCGGTCTCAAGAAAGAGACCCAGTACTTC.

This rearrangement joins TRBV25-1 to TRBJ1-1, with TRBD1 as a possible D gene (5 bases). Germline V gives CDR1 MGHDK, CDR2 SYGVNS. The V end lost 4 bases, the J end lost 13 bases, and 16 bases lay between the germline ends. CDR3 length: 12 residues. CDR3 DNA: TGTGCCAGCAGTGTGGGGCCCTTTAAGTATTTCTTT. Translation: CASSVGPFKYFF.

The rearrangement uses TRBV6-5 and TRBJ1-1; the match to TRBD1 covers 10 bases. The germline CDR1 and CDR2 sequences are MNHEY and SVGAGI. The CDR3 length is 14 residues. Unmatched junction bases numbered 3, after V lost 4 bases and J lost 4 bases. The CDR3 here is CASSFRTGGTEAFF. The CDR3 DNA reads as TGTGCCAGCAGTTTTCGGACAGGGGGCACTGAAGCTTTCTTT.

The rearrangement links TRBV9 to TRBJ1-1, with 7 bases matching TRBD1. The junction had 6 bases not matched to a gene; V was cut back by 3 bases and J by 7 bases. Germline V gene data show CDR1 as SGDLS and CDR2 as YYNGEE. This CDR3 has 13 residues. In DNA, the CDR3 is TGTGCCAGCAGCGAACAGACAGGGCTTGAAGCTTTCTTT. Translation: CASSEQTGLEAFF. Looking up the rest from reference TRBV9 and TRBJ1-1 gives the full variable domain: DSGVTQTPKHLITATGQRVTLRCSPRSGDLSVYWYQQSLDQGLQFLIQYYNGEERAKGNILERFSAQQFPDLHSELNLSSLELGDSALYFCASSEQTGLEAFFGQGTRLTVV.

Concerning this clone itself: Other DNA sequences in this specimen translate into the identical CDR3. The chain employs TRBV5-1 and TRBJ1-3; D gene uncertain. This CDR3 is built from 14 residues. V was shortened by 0 bases and J by 2 bases, with 6 bases between the two germline ends. Germline V CDR1 and CDR2: SGHRS, YFSETQ. CDR3 residues: CASSLAGAGNTIYF. CDR3 sequence (DNA): TGCGCCAGCAGCTTGGCGGGTGCTGGAAACACCATATATTTT.

V usage is TRBV9 and J usage is TRBJ2-3, with 11 positions matching TRBD2. V was pared by 2 bases and J by 4 bases, with 9 bases of the junction left unmatched. The germline V gene encodes CDR1 SGDLS and CDR2 YYNGEE. CDR3 length: 17 amino acids. This chain's CDR3 is CASSVTRTSGSADTQYF. The CDR3 DNA follows: TGTGCCAGCAGCGTGACCAGGACTAGCGGGTCCGCAGATACGCAGTATTTT.

This clone occurred a few times. This chain links TRBV15 with TRBJ1-2, with D maybe TRBD1 (6 bases). V dropped 4 bases and J dropped 0 bases, with 18 bases sitting between them. CDR1 and CDR2 (germline): LNHNV, YYDKDF (reference sequence). This CDR3 contains 17 residues. The CDR3 loop is CATSTGTPRRANYGYTF. CDR3 DNA: TGTGCCACCAGCACAGGGACACCCCGTAGAGCTAACTATGGCTACACCTTC. Together with reference TRBV15 and TRBJ1-2, the CDR3 gives the full variable domain: DAMVIQNPRYQVTQFGKPVTLSCSQTLNHNVMYWYQQKSSQAPKLLFHYYDKDFNNEADTPDNFQSRRPNTSFCFLDIRSPGLGDTAMYLCATSTGTPRRANYGYTFGSGTRLTVV.